The 24 T cell receptor beta chains below all came from one sample that was sequenced in a study of beta chain features in type 1 diabetes (dated by TCRdb to the late 2010s). The paper's findings and limits, for the study overall: In all four CD4+ subsets, TCRB CDR3 length was moderately but significantly shorter in type 1 diabetes patients.

The library was built by means of the immunoSEQ multiplex PCR assay. The entire isolated RNA was reverse transcribed using the High Capacity cDNA Reverse Transcription Kit, and thus expressed TCRB transcripts were sequenced. TCRdb stores this immuneACCESS table with in-frame sequences only. Part of the clones is absent; in the studies checked, under half of the shortfall reflects unresolved V genes, and no reason is known for the rest. This sample has a few hundred thousand clones in its table, and around an eighth of those were observed once. 0.013% to 0.015% of the sample is held by the ten biggest clonotypes. No cognate antigen is known for these TCRs. Sequenced input: naive CD4+ T cells from blood. The cell subset or site label here, explained by the study, means: true naive CD4+ T cells. Receptors were obtained from a woman aged 18 to 35 with type 1 diabetes.

V gene TRBV4-1 combines with J gene TRBJ2-1, with D tentatively TRBD2 (6 bases). The germline V and J ends were trimmed by 1 base and 12 bases, with 19 bases remaining between them. The CDR3 sequence is 15 residues long. Germline CDR1 and CDR2: MGHRA and YSYEKL. CDR3 amino acids: CASSQVSRGSVRQFF. CDR3 DNA: TGCGCCAGCAGCCAAGTAAGCCGGGGGTCCGTACGGCAGTTCTTC.

This clone has only a few counts. The rearrangement uses TRBV5-4 and TRBJ2-1; 7 bases fit TRBD2. The CDR3 extends over 15 amino acids. CDR1 and CDR2 from the germline V gene are SGHNT and YYREEE (reference sequence). V shed 0 bases, J shed 4 bases, and the junction held 4 bases outside the gene matches. The CDR3 loop is CASSLEWGGYNEQFF. The CDR3 coding sequence is TGTGCCAGCAGCTTGGAATGGGGGGGATACAATGAGCAGTTCTTC.

The chain employs TRBV11-2 and TRBJ2-7; D gene unclear. Looked up from germline, CDR1 is SGHAT and CDR2 is FQNNGV. Trimming shortened V by 5 bases and J by 3 bases, and 5 bases separated the two germline ends. The CDR3 spans 11 residues. CDR3 nucleotide sequence: TGTGCCAGCAGCATTCACTACGAGCAGTACTTC. It encodes CASSIHYEQYF.

As to this clone: Distinct nucleotide sequences in the sample also encode this CDR3. This chain joins TRBV5-1 and TRBJ1-1; D might be TRBD1 (6 bases). Germline values: CDR1 SGHRS, CDR2 YFSETQ. V was trimmed by 2 bases and J by 1 base, leaving 9 bases between them. The CDR3 has 14 residues. CDR3 in amino acids: CASSFLQGNTEAFF. Here the CDR3 DNA reads TGCGCCAGCAGCTTTTTACAGGGGAACACTGAAGCTTTCTTT.

The V gene is TRBV18, the J gene TRBJ2-1; 14 bases are shared with TRBD2. Germline loops: CDR1 KGHSH, CDR2 LQKENI. V lost 1 base to trimming and J lost 6 bases; unmatched junction nucleotides: 8. The CDR3 has 18 residues. Here the CDR3 reads CASSPRETSGRGGNEQFF. CDR3 DNA sequence: TGTGCCAGCTCACCACGGGAGACTAGCGGGAGGGGAGGCAATGAGCAGTTCTTC.

This clone occurred a few times. The chain links TRBV6-6 to TRBJ1-2, with 8 nucleotides matching TRBD1. Looked up from germline, CDR1 is MNHNY and CDR2 is SVGAGI (reference sequence). V gave up 6 bases and J gave up 1 base; unmatched junction bases: 4. The CDR3 runs 14 residues. CDR3 in amino acids: CASRTGQGNYGYTF. The CDR3 nucleotides are TGTGCCAGCAGGACCGGACAGGGTAACTATGGCTACACCTTC.

This clone was recorded a few times. The genes are TRBV27 and TRBJ1-1; a weak D match, TRBD1 (5 bases). The CDR3 consists of 15 residues. CDR1 is MNHEY, CDR2 SMNVEV, per germline (reference sequence). Trimming removed 3 bases at V and 6 bases at J, with 17 bases between. The CDR3, as DNA: TGTGCCAGCAGTTTTCAGGGAGGCTTTGGCTCTGAAGCTTTCTTT. Its translation is CASSFQGGFGSEAFF.

The chain uses TRBV7-9 and TRBJ1-5, with D perhaps matching TRBD1 (6 bases). The CDR3 has 14 residues. The germline gives CDR1 SEHNR, CDR2 FQNEAQ (reference sequence). Trimming stripped 3 bases from V and 7 bases from J, with 13 bases between. This CDR3 is CASSFREGGQPQHF. The CDR3 region has the DNA TGTGCCAGCAGCTTCCGGGAAGGGGGACAGCCCCAGCATTTT.

This clone has only a few counts. The J gene is TRBJ2-1, the V gene TRBV15, with 10 bases identical to TRBD1. Germline V gives CDR1 LNHNV, CDR2 YYDKDF (reference sequence). After removal of 1 base from V and 4 bases from J, the junction contained 7 bases not matched to a gene. This CDR3 comprises 17 residues. The chain's CDR3 is CATSRGSGTGVYNEQFF. CDR3 DNA: TGTGCCACCAGCAGAGGGTCCGGGACAGGGGTTTACAATGAGCAGTTCTTC.

This clone occurred a few times. The chain uses TRBV18 and TRBJ2-1; 7 bases are a match to TRBD1. The V and J ends lost 5 bases and 7 bases, in that order; junction bases with no gene match: 11. This CDR3 spans 15 amino acids. In germline, CDR1 is KGHSH, CDR2 LQKENI. The CDR3 loop reads CASSSRQGSGNEQFF. CDR3 nucleotide sequence: TGTGCCAGCTCATCAAGACAGGGATCTGGGAATGAGCAGTTCTTC.

The rearrangement uses TRBV9 and TRBJ2-1; 12 nucleotides match TRBD2. V dropped 4 bases and J dropped 9; count of bases not matched to a gene: 11. The CDR3 runs to 16 residues. Per germline, CDR1 SGDLS and CDR2 YYNGEE. Written as DNA, the CDR3 is TGTGCCAGCAGCAGGACTAGCGGGACCGTCTTGGGTGAGCAGTTCTTC. Translating gives CASSRTSGTVLGEQFF.

This clone was seen only a few times. The gene calls are TRBV5-1 and TRBJ2-3, with 8 bases lining up with TRBD1. Germline CDR1 reads SGHRS; CDR2 reads YFSETQ. V lost 0 bases and J lost 5; bases outside the gene matches: 2. The CDR3 sequence is 14 residues long. CDR3 DNA sequence: TGCGCCAGCAGCTTGGGACAGGGGAAAGATACGCAGTATTTT. This encodes CASSLGQGKDTQYF. The full variable domain, rest sourced from reference TRBV5-1 and TRBJ2-3, is KAGVTQTPRYLIKTRGQQVTLSCSPISGHRSVSWYQQTPGQGLQFLFEYFSETQRNKGNFPGRFSGRQFSNSRSEMNVSTLELGDSALYLCASSLGQGKDTQYFGPGTRLTVL.

This chain connects TRBV11-2 to TRBJ2-5, with 7 bases identical to TRBD2. The V segment lost 6 bases and the J segment 7 bases; nucleotides outside the gene matches: 8. CDR1 and CDR2 (germline): SGHAT, FQNNGV. The CDR3 loop spans 13 amino acids. CDR3 DNA: TGTGCCAGCAGACAAAGTGGGGGGGTGACCCAGTACTTC. Encoded protein: CASRQSGGVTQYF.

The gene calls are TRBV9 and TRBJ1-3; 8 bases line up with TRBD1. The V gene's germline CDR1 is SGDLS and CDR2 YYNGEE. The ends lost 2 bases at V and 2 bases at J; junction bases unmatched: 9. The CDR3 totals 17 residues. CDR3 sequence: CASSVRTGLSPGNTIYF. Here the CDR3 DNA reads TGTGCCAGCAGCGTGAGGACAGGGCTTTCCCCTGGAAACACCATATATTTT.

V and J are TRBV10-3 and TRBJ2-7, with TRBD2 identical over 9 bases. The CDR3 has 16 residues. Germline values: CDR1 ENHRY, CDR2 SYGVKD. J lost 9 bases, V lost 4 bases, and 16 bases had no gene match. The CDR3 loop is CAISVGPLAGALGQYF. The CDR3 DNA reads TGTGCCATCAGTGTGGGGCCTTTAGCGGGAGCATTAGGGCAGTACTTC.

Concerning this clone: In the same sample, other DNA sequences code for this CDR3. The CDR3 sequence: CASSLGQNNYGYTF. CDR3 nucleotide sequence: TGTGCCAGCAGCTTAGGGCAGAACAACTATGGCTACACCTTC. V and J are TRBV7-9 and TRBJ1-2; D ambiguous. V lost 1 base and J lost 2, with 8 bases in between. The CDR3 has 14 amino acids. Per the germline V gene, CDR1 is SEHNR and CDR2 is FQNEAQ (reference sequence).

V usage is TRBV7-9 and J usage is TRBJ2-1, with D maybe TRBD2 (5 bases). Germline V gene sequence: CDR1 SEHNR, CDR2 FQNEAQ (reference sequence). The V end lost 5 bases, the J end lost 3 bases, and 17 bases lay between the germline ends. This CDR3 region has 16 residues. CDR3 sequence reads: CASSPPLTTNYNEQFF. CDR3 nucleotide sequence: TGTGCCAGCAGCCCGCCCCTAACGACTAACTACAATGAGCAGTTCTTC.

CDR3 nucleotides: TGTGCCAGCAGTTTCGGGCGGGTTAATGAGCAGTTCTTC. Amino acids: CASSFGRVNEQFF. The chain couples TRBV28 to TRBJ2-1; possibly TRBD2 for D (5 bases). The CDR3 runs to 13 residues. Germline V gene sequence: CDR1 MDHEN, CDR2 SYDVKM. The V end was cut by 3 bases, the J end by 7 bases, with 10 bases between.

The rearrangement uses TRBV9 and TRBJ2-7, with D maybe TRBD1 (6 bases). CDR1 and CDR2 (germline): SGDLS, YYNGEE. The CDR3 consists of 15 residues. Trimming took off 4 bases at V and 2 bases at J, with 16 bases between the two ends. In nucleotides, the CDR3 is TGTGCCAGCAGCCCACAGGGTGGGATTACCTACGAGCAGTACTTC. This encodes CASSPQGGITYEQYF.

The rearrangement links TRBV23-1 to TRBJ1-5, with 10 nucleotides matching TRBD1. TRBV23-1 is assigned to the ORF class and has an uncertain function. The CDR3 has 14 amino acids. V gave up 7 bases and J gave up 5 bases; unmatched junction bases: 5. CDR3 DNA sequence: TGCGCCAGCATCCGACAGGGGGCAGATCAGCCCCAGCATTTT. It specifies CASIRQGADQPQHF.

This clone was counted between two and nine times. The chain is built from TRBV10-3 and TRBJ2-3; 8 nucleotides line up with TRBD2. This CDR3 contains 15 residues. The germline CDR1 and CDR2 sequences are ENHRY and SYGVKD. The ends lost 7 bases at V and 1 base at J; junction bases unmatched: 7. CDR3 sequence: CAITGGASGTDTQYF. The CDR3 bases are TGTGCCATCACGGGGGGGGCGAGCGGCACAGATACGCAGTATTTT.

This clone was counted a few times. Distinct nucleotide sequences in the sample also encode this CDR3. This rearrangement joins TRBV6-6 to TRBJ2-1; 7 bases align to TRBD2. The CDR3 is 15 residues long. Unmatched junction bases numbered 4, after V lost 2 bases and J lost 3 bases. Germline loops: CDR1 MNHNY, CDR2 SVGAGI (reference sequence). This CDR3 is CASSYGGGSYNEQFF. CDR3 coding DNA: TGTGCCAGCAGTTACGGAGGCGGGAGCTACAATGAGCAGTTCTTC.

The genes are TRBV11-2 and TRBJ2-5; 7 nucleotides match TRBD1. The V gene's germline CDR1 is SGHAT and CDR2 FQNNGV. The CDR3 runs to 14 residues. V lost 2 bases and J lost 4; bases outside the gene matches: 4. The CDR3 here is CASSLFKGAETQYF. For the CDR3, the DNA is TGTGCCAGCAGCTTATTTAAGGGGGCAGAGACCCAGTACTTC.

The chain couples TRBV7-2 to TRBJ2-5; D remains unclear. The CDR3 runs to 14 residues. From germline, CDR1 is SGHTA and CDR2 FQGNSA. Trimming left V 1 base short and J 5 bases short, with 11 bases between. The CDR3 sequence: CASSLVGARETQYF. Written as DNA, the CDR3 is TGTGCCAGCAGCTTAGTTGGAGCACGGGAGACCCAGTACTTC. The entire variable domain, with the rest obtained from reference TRBV7-2 and TRBJ2-5, is as follows: GAGVSQSPSNKVTEKGKDVELRCDPISGHTALYWYRQSLGQGLEFLIYFQGNSAPDKSGLPSDRFSAERTGGSVSTLTIQRTQQEDSAVYLCASSLVGARETQYFGPGTRLLVL.